This is a list of T cell receptor beta chains from one sample in a study of blood T cell repertoires in COVID-19. Data came from immunoSEQ multiplex PCR; TCRdb stores just in-frame clones and leaves some out. The sample comprises about 15,000 clones, under 80% of which are singletons, and about a third rests with the top ten. The sequencing input was peripheral blood. These receptors all come from a man between 65 and 85 years old with active or convalescent COVID-19. Both conserved end residues are part of each CDR3. The D gene is left open where the match is weak. Clone size is shown for a subset of rows, as once, few, many or a class of expanded clone.

length: 18; D: TRBD1; size: -; J: TRBJ1-5; V: TRBV6-6; DNA: TGTGCCAGCAGTCCCGGGACAGGGGCATTTGGGGTAAATCAGCCCCAGCATTTT; CDR3: CASSPGTGAFGVNQPQHF
length: 18; D: -; size: -; J: TRBJ2-1; V: TRBV21-1; DNA: TGTGCCAGCAGCAAAGCATCATTTCAGGGGGCCTTTTACAATGAGCAGTTCTTC; CDR3: CASSKASFQGAFYNEQFF
length: 18; D: TRBD2; size: -; J: TRBJ2-1; V: TRBV2; DNA: TGTGCCAGCAGTGAATTCACTAGCGGGGGGGCCTTCCCCAATGAGCAGTTCTTC; CDR3: CASSEFTSGGAFPNEQFF
length: 13; D: -; size: -; J: TRBJ1-2; V: TRBV13; DNA: TGTGCCAGCAGCTTTACAAGGAAGGAGGGCTACACCTTC; CDR3: CASSFTRKEGYTF
length: 16; D: TRBD2; size: few; J: TRBJ2-3; V: TRBV7-2; DNA: TGTGCCAGCAGCTGGGGACTAGCGGGGGCAGGAGATACGCAGTATTTT; CDR3: CASSWGLAGAGDTQYF
length: 15; D: -; size: -; J: TRBJ1-2; V: TRBV7-2; DNA: TGTGCCAGCAGCCCTCAGAGGGGGTTGGCCTATGGCTACACCTTC; CDR3: CASSPQRGLAYGYTF
length: 18; D: -; size: -; J: TRBJ2-5; V: TRBV3-1/TRBV3-2; DNA: TGTGCCAGCAGCCAACCGGGGGGCCTAGTCGACCTCCAAGAGACCCAGTACTTC; CDR3: CASSQPGGLVDLQETQYF
length: 15; D: TRBD1; size: -; J: TRBJ1-2; V: TRBV7-2; DNA: TGTGCCAGCAGACAAGACAGGGGTGTAAACTATGGCTACACCTTC; CDR3: CASRQDRGVNYGYTF
length: 14; D: -; size: -; J: TRBJ1-1; V: TRBV7-9; DNA: TGTGCCAGCAGCCCAACAGGGTTATACACTGAAGCTTTCTTT; CDR3: CASSPTGLYTEAFF
length: 13; D: TRBD1; size: few; J: TRBJ2-3; V: TRBV24-1; DNA: TGTGCCACCAGTAGACAGGGTACAGATACGCAGTATTTT; CDR3: CATSRQGTDTQYF
length: 14; D: TRBD1; size: -; J: TRBJ1-2; V: TRBV11-1; DNA: TGTGCCAGCAGCCGCGCGGACAGGGGGGATGGCTACACCTTC; CDR3: CASSRADRGDGYTF
length: 15; D: TRBD1; size: -; J: TRBJ2-1; V: TRBV2; DNA: TGTGCCAGCAGTGGGCTGGGACAGGGTCTGGGGGAGCAGTTCTTC; CDR3: CASSGLGQGLGEQFF
length: 15; D: -; size: -; J: TRBJ2-2; V: TRBV5-4; DNA: TGTGCCAGCAGCCCAAAGGGAGGTAGCACCGGGGAGCTGTTTTTT; CDR3: CASSPKGGSTGELFF
length: 16; D: TRBD1; size: -; J: TRBJ2-2; V: TRBV5-8; DNA: TGTGCCAGCAGCTTTGGGACAGGGCCAAACACCGGGGAGCTGTTTTTT; CDR3: CASSFGTGPNTGELFF
length: 15; D: TRBD2; size: -; J: TRBJ2-1; V: TRBV7-9; DNA: TGTGCCAGCAGCAACGAGCGGGGGCTCGACAATGAGCAGTTCTTC; CDR3: CASSNERGLDNEQFF
length: 19; D: TRBD2; size: -; J: TRBJ2-1; V: TRBV5-4; DNA: TGTGCCAGCAGCTTCGGGCAACTAGCGGGAGCGAGCTCCTACAATGAGCAGTTCTTC; CDR3: CASSFGQLAGASSYNEQFF
length: 15; D: -; size: -; J: TRBJ1-5; V: TRBV28; DNA: TGTGCCAGCACCTCCGGACAGAGACCGAACCAGCCCCAGCATTTT; CDR3: CASTSGQRPNQPQHF